The TCR beta chain described here comes from a study of beta chain features in type 1 diabetes. Of the isolated RNA, all was reverse transcribed, and so the sequenced material was expressed TCRB transcripts. The table came from immunoSEQ multiplex PCR; TCRdb's copy has only in-frame clones and leaves some out. The data contain almost 350,000 clones, 15% to 20% of them singletons. Isolation of CD4+ naive, central memory, regulatory and stem cell-like memory cells was achieved by sorting via CD45RO/CCR7/CD25/CD127/CD95/CD27. V lost 5 bases to trimming and J lost 6 bases, with 8 bases between them. The CDR3 spans 11 residues. CDR1 SGHTA and CDR2 FQGNSA come from the germline V gene.

This chain uses TRBV7-2 with TRBJ2-7; D remains ambiguous. The sample comprised naive CD4+ T cells from blood. The sequence came from a woman younger than 30 in good health. CDR3 amino acids: CASSQSLEQYF. The CDR3 nucleotides are TGTGCCAGCAGCCAAAGCCTCGAGCAGTACTTC.